Listed here are 3 T cell receptor beta chains from one sample, sequenced in a study of T cells in Graves' hyperthyroidism and ophthalmopathy. Amplification targeted TCR beta CDR3 regions from RNA transcripts. HTBI primers were the set used in a first-round RT-PCR of the TCR CDR3. TCRdb redid the calling of the multiplex PCR reads with MiXCR, one entry per CDR3 protein. Of about 270,000 distinct CDR3 sequences in the sample, approximately 25% were seen once. Sequencing input: blood. Source of these receptors: a middle-aged woman with Graves' ophthalmopathy.

The chain recombines TRBV12-3 or TRBV12-4 with TRBJ1-3, with D unresolved. The CDR3 loop spans 14 amino acids. V was cut by 3 bases and J by 1 base, with 7 bases left in between. CDR3 nucleotides: TGTGCCAGCAGTTTGGGGTTGTCTGGAAACACCATATATTTT. Translation: CASSLGLSGNTIYF.

This clonotype has only one observation. The chain joins TRBV20-1 to TRBJ2-5, with no clear D. Trimming shortened V by 3 bases and J by 2 bases, and 7 bases separated the two germline ends. CDR3 length: 12 residues. Germline V CDR1 and CDR2: DFQATT, SNEGSKA (reference sequence). The CDR3 protein is CSASHSQETQYF. CDR3 nucleotide sequence: TGCAGTGCTAGTCACAGTCAAGAGACCCAGTACTTC.

This clonotype has at least ten counts. The gene calls are TRBV7-2 and TRBJ2-4, with 12 bases lining up with TRBD2. The length of the CDR3 is 16 residues. Germline CDR1 SGHTA, CDR2 FQGNSA. Trimming cost V 2 bases and J 5 bases; bases outside gene matches: 4. CDR3 sequence reads: CASSLTSSGGENIQYF. The CDR3 coding sequence is TGTGCCAGCAGCTTAACATCTAGCGGGGGGGAAAACATTCAGTACTTC.